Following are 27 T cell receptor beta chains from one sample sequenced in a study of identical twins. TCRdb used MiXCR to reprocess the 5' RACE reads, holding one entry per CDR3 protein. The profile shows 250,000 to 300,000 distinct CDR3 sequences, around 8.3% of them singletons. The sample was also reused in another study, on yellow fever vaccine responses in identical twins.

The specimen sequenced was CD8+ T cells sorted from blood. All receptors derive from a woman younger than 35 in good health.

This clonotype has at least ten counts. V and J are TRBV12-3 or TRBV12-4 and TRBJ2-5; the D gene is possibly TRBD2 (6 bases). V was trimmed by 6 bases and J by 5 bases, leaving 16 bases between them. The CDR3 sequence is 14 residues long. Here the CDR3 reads CASRHSRDSETQYF. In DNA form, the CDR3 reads TGTGCCAGCAGGCATTCGCGGGATTCGGAGACCCAGTACTTC.

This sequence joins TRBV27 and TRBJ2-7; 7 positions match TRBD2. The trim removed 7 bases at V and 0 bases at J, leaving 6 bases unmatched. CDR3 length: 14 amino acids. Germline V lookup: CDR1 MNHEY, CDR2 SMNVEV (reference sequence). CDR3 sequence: CASKEGTTSYEQYF. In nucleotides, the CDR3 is TGTGCCAGCAAGGAGGGGACTACCTCCTACGAGCAGTACTTC.

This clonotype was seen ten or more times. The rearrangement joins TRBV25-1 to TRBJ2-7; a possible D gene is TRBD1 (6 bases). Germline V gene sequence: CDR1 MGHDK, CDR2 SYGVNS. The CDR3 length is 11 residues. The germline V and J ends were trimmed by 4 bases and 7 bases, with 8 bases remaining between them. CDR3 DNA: TGTGCCAGCAGTGCCAGGGGAGAGCAGTACTTC. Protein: CASSARGEQYF.

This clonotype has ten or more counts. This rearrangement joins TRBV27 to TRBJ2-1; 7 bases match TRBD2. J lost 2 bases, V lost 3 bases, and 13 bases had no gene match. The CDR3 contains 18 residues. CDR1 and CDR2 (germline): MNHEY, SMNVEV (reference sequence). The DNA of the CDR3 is TGTGCCAGCAGTTTGAGGGGCCCGCTAGCGGTCCCCTACAATGAGCAGTTCTTC. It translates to CASSLRGPLAVPYNEQFF.

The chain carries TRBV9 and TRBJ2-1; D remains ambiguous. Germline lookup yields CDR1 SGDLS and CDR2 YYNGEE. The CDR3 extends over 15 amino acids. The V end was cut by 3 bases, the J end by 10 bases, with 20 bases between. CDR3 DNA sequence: TGTGCCAGCAGCGAGCGACAATCCCGGATAACGGAGCAGTTCTTC. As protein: CASSERQSRITEQFF.

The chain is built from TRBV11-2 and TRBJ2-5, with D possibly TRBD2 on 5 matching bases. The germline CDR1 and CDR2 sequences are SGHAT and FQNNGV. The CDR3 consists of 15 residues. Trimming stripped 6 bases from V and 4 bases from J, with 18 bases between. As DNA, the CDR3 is TGTGCCAGCAGGCAGAACCGGGCGCGGGTAGAGACCCAGTACTTC. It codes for CASRQNRARVETQYF.

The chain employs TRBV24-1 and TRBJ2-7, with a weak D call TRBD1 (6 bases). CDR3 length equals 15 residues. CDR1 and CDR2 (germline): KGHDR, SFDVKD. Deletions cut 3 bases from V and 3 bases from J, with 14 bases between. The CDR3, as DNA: TGTGCCACCAGTGATGGAGCCGGGACACGCTACGAGCAGTACTTC. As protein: CATSDGAGTRYEQYF.

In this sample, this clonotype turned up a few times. CDR3 loop: CASSLAWGAYEQYF. In DNA, the CDR3 is TGCGCCAGCAGCTTGGCTTGGGGGGCCTACGAGCAGTACTTC. V is TRBV5-1 and J is TRBJ2-7, with D tentatively TRBD2 (6 bases). The CDR3 is 14 residues long. The V end lost 0 bases, the J end lost 2 bases, and 9 bases lay between the germline ends. Germline lookup yields CDR1 SGHRS and CDR2 YFSETQ.

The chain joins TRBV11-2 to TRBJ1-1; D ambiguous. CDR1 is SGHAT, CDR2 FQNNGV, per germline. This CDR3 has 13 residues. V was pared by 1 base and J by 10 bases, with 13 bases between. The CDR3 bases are TGTGCCAGCAGCTTAGTTGGGCAGTCGGGAGCTTTCTTT. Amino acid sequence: CASSLVGQSGAFF.

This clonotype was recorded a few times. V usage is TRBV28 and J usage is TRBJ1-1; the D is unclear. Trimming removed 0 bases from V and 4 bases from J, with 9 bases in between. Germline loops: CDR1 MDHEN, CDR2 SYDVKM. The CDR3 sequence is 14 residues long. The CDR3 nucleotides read TGTGCCAGCAGTTTATGGACCGCCAGCACTGAAGCTTTCTTT. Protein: CASSLWTASTEAFF.

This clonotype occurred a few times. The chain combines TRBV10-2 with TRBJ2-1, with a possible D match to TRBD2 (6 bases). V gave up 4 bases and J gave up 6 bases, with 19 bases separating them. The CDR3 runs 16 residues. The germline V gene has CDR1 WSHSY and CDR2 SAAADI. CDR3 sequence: CASSVLSPGVFNEQFF. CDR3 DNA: TGCGCCAGCAGTGTACTCTCCCCGGGAGTTTTCAATGAGCAGTTCTTC.

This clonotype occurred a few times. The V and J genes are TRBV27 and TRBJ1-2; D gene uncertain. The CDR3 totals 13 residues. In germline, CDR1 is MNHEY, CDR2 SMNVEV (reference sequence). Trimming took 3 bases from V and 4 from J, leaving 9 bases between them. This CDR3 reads CASSFSPSYGYTF. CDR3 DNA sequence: TGTGCCAGCAGTTTTTCTCCCAGCTATGGCTACACCTTC.

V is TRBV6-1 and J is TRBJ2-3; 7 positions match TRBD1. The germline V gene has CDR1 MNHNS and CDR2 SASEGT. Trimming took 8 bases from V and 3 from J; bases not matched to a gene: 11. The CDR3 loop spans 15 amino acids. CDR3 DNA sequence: TGTGCCAGCCACTACACCGGGACAGCAACAGATACGCAGTATTTT. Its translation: CASHYTGTATDTQYF.

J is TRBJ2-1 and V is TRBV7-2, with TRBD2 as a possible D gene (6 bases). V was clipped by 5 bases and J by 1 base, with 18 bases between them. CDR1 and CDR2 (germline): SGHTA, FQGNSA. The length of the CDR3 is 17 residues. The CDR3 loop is CASSVRQAGASYNEQFF. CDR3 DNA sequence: TGTGCCAGCAGCGTCCGCCAAGCGGGCGCTTCCTACAATGAGCAGTTCTTC.

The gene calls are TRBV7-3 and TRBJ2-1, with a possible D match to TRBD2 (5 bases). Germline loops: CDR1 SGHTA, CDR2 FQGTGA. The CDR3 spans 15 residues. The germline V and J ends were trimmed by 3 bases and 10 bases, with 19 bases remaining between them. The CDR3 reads CASSFGLSNGEEQFF. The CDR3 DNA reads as TGTGCCAGCAGCTTCGGGCTTTCAAATGGGGAGGAGCAGTTCTTC.

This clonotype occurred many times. The DNA of the CDR3 is TGCGCCAGCAGCCCGCCAGGAGGGTATGGCTACACCTTC. It codes for CASSPPGGYGYTF. The chain joins TRBV5-1 to TRBJ1-2; no definite D call. The CDR3 contains 13 residues. Germline V CDR1 and CDR2: SGHRS, YFSETQ. V gave up 4 bases and J gave up 5 bases, with 12 bases separating them.

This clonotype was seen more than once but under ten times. This CDR3 is CAIRPDNSYEQYF. The CDR3 DNA follows: TGTGCCATCAGGCCGGACAATTCCTACGAGCAGTACTTC. This chain uses TRBV10-3 with TRBJ2-7, with TRBD1 as a possible D gene (5 bases). Trimming stripped 6 bases from V and 1 base from J, with 10 bases between. Germline loops: CDR1 ENHRY, CDR2 SYGVKD. The CDR3 runs 13 residues.

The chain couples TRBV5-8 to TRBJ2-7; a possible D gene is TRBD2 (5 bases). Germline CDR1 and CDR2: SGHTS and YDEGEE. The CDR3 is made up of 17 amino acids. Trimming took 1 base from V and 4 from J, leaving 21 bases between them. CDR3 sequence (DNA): TGTGCCAGCAGCTTGTATAATCCGTCTAGCCGAATATACGAGCAGTACTTC. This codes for CASSLYNPSSRIYEQYF.

The DNA for the CDR3 is TGCGCCAGCAGCCCCGGCCAGTCGAACTCTGGGGCCAACGTCCTGACTTTC. As protein: CASSPGQSNSGANVLTF. The gene calls are TRBV10-1 and TRBJ2-6; no clear D. The germline CDR1 and CDR2 sequences are WNHNN and SYGVQD (reference sequence). The CDR3 runs to 17 residues. V lost 6 bases and J 0 bases, leaving 15 bases between the germline ends.

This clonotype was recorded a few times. For the CDR3, the DNA is TGTGCCAGCAGTTTATTCCAGGGGGCTACTGAAGCTTTCTTT. Encoded protein: CASSLFQGATEAFF. This chain links TRBV27 with TRBJ1-1, with 8 bases fitting TRBD1. The germline V gene encodes CDR1 MNHEY and CDR2 SMNVEV (reference sequence). V lost 1 base and J lost 5; bases outside the gene matches: 3. The CDR3 sequence is 14 residues long.

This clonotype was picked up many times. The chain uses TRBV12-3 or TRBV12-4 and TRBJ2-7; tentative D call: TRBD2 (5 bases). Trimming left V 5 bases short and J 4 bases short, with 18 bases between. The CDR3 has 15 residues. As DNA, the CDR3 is TGTGCCAGCAGTGAGGTCGACCGAGGGCCTTACGAGCAGTACTTC. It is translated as CASSEVDRGPYEQYF.

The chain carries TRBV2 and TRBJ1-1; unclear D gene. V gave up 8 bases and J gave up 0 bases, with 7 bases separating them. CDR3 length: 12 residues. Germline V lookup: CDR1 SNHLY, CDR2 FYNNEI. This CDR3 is CASQLMNTEAFF. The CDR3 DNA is TGTGCCAGCCAACTCATGAACACTGAAGCTTTCTTT.

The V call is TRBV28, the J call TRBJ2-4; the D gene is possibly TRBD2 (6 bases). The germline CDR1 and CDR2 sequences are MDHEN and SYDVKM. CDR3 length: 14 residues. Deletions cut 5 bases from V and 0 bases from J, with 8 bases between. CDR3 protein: CASSGGLAKNIQYF. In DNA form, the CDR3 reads TGTGCCAGCAGTGGGGGACTAGCCAAAAACATTCAGTACTTC.

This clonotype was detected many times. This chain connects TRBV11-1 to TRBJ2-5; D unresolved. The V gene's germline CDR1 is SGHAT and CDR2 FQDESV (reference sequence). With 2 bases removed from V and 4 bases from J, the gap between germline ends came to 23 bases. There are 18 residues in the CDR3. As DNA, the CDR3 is TGTGCCAGCAGCTTATCACGGAACCCTGCTATAGCTCTAGAGACCCAGTACTTC. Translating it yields CASSLSRNPAIALETQYF. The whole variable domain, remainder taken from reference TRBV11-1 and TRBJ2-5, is EAEVAQSPRYKITEKSQAVAFWCDPISGHATLYWYRQILGQGPELLVQFQDESVVDDSQLPKDRFSAERLKGVDSTLKIQPAELGDSAMYLCASSLSRNPAIALETQYFGPGTRLLVL.

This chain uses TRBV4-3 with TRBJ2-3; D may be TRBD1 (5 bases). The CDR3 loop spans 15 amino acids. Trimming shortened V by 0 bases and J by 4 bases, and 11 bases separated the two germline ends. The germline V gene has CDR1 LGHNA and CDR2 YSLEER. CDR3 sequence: CASSQEGRAADTQYF. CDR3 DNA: TGCGCCAGCAGCCAAGAAGGCAGGGCCGCAGATACGCAGTATTTT.

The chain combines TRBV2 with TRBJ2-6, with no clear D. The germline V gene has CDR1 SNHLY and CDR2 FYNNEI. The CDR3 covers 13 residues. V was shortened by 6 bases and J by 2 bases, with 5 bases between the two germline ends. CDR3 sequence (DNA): TGTGCCAGCAGCACCACTGGGGCCAACGTCCTGACTTTC. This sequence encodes CASSTTGANVLTF.

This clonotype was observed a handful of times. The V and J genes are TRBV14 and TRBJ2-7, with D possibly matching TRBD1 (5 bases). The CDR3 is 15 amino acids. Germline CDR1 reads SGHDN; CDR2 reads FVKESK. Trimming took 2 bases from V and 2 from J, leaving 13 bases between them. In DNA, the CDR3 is TGTGCCAGCAGCCAAAGGCAAAGCAGGGCCTACGAGCAGTACTTC. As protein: CASSQRQSRAYEQYF.